The 20 T cell receptor beta chains presented below share a single source sample, sequenced in a study of cytomegalovirus exposure and HLA in healthy donors. Amplification used 60 Vbeta primers and 13 Jbeta primers. The protocol was immunoSEQ multiplex PCR, while the TCRdb copy is restricted to in-frame clones and leaves out a portion. The sample consists of some 150,000 clones, roughly four fifths of them appearing once. Sequencing used PBMCs. The source of these receptors is a man aged 25-45 years in good health and CMV-seropositive.

This rearrangement joins TRBV9 to TRBJ2-7; TRBD2 is a possible D gene (6 bases). The CDR3 totals 14 residues. Germline V gene lookup returns CDR1 SGDLS and CDR2 YYNGEE. V lost 8 bases to trimming and J lost 0 bases, with 15 bases between them. The CDR3 DNA is TGTGCCAGTGGATGGGGACTTCACTCCTACGAGCAGTACTTC. It specifies CASGWGLHSYEQYF.

This clone was picked up a small number of times. V and J are TRBV15 and TRBJ2-6; D is ambiguous. CDR3 length: 14 residues. Germline loops: CDR1 LNHNV, CDR2 YYDKDF (reference sequence). Between the trimmed V and J ends, which lost 5 bases and 2 bases, there was a span of 7 bases. CDR3: CATSEVAGANVLTF. The CDR3 bases are TGTGCCACCAGCGAGGTGGCTGGGGCCAACGTCCTGACTTTC.

This CDR3 reads CASTLDRVDQPQHF. CDR3 DNA: TGTGCCAGTACCTTGGACAGGGTGGATCAGCCCCAGCATTTT. V gene TRBV19 combines with J gene TRBJ1-5; 8 bases line up with TRBD1. In germline, CDR1 is LNHDA, CDR2 SQIVND (reference sequence). V trimming: 7 bases; J trimming: 5 bases; junction bases outside the gene matches: 7. This CDR3 contains 14 residues.

Only a few counts were recorded for this clone. The V call is TRBV4-1, the J call TRBJ2-4; 9 bases align to TRBD2. V was clipped by 3 bases and J by 3 bases; unmatched bases: 3. The CDR3 is 15 amino acids. Germline V gene data show CDR1 as MGHRA and CDR2 as YSYEKL. CDR3 loop: CASSQVAGVKNIQYF. In DNA form, the CDR3 reads TGCGCCAGCAGCCAGGTAGCGGGGGTCAAAAACATTCAGTACTTC.

The J gene is TRBJ2-3, the V gene TRBV6-5; 7 bases map to TRBD1. The ends lost 3 bases at V and 3 bases at J; junction bases unmatched: 3. CDR3 length equals 14 residues. CDR1 is MNHEY and CDR2 is SVGAGI in the germline V gene. The CDR3 DNA follows: TGTGCCAGCAGTTATTACAGGGGTACAGATACGCAGTATTTT. Translated, it gives CASSYYRGTDTQYF.

The CDR3 DNA is TGTGCCACCAGCAGGGACAAACTGGGGCAGTTCTTC. Residues: CATSRDKLGQFF. The genes are TRBV15 and TRBJ2-1, with D maybe TRBD1 (5 bases). The CDR3 extends over 12 amino acids. The V gene lost 3 bases and the J gene lost 12 bases, with 12 bases spanning the gap. CDR1 LNHNV and CDR2 YYDKDF come from the germline V gene (reference sequence).

The V and J genes are TRBV29-1 and TRBJ2-2; 8 nucleotides align to TRBD1. Trimming cost V 2 bases and J 7 bases; bases outside gene matches: 6. The CDR3 extends over 14 amino acids. Germline V gives CDR1 SQVTM, CDR2 ANQGSEA. The CDR3 DNA reads TGCAGCGTTGAAATACAGGGGGATCACGGGGAGCTGTTTTTT. This encodes CSVEIQGDHGELFF.

The chain carries TRBV2 and TRBJ2-7, with TRBD1 as a possible D gene (6 bases). The germline V gene has CDR1 SNHLY and CDR2 FYNNEI. V dropped 5 bases and J dropped 2 bases, with 16 bases sitting between them. This CDR3 has 15 amino acids. CDR3 nucleotides: TGTGCCAGCAGTCTCCGGGACACCGTCGCCTACGAGCAGTACTTC. Protein: CASSLRDTVAYEQYF. Based on the CDR3 plus reference TRBV2 and TRBJ2-7, the full variable domain is EPEVTQTPSHQVTQMGQEVILRCVPISNHLYFYWYRQILGQKVEFLVSFYNNEISEKSEIFDDQFSVERPDGSNFTLKIRSTKLEDSAMYFCASSLRDTVAYEQYFGPGTRLTVT.

About this clone: One end of the junction does not line up with germline, which may come from a read error. The chain has TRBV6-1 and TRBJ2-3, with a weak D call TRBD1 (5 bases). The CDR3 runs 14 residues. CDR1 and CDR2 (germline): MNHNS, SASEGT. Here the CDR3 reads CASGDRQSTDTQYF. As DNA, the CDR3 is TGTGCCAGCGGTGATCGACAGAGCACAGATACGCAGTATTTT.

The chain links TRBV2 to TRBJ1-2; no definite D call. Trimming cost V 11 bases and J 2 bases, with 9 bases left between them. This CDR3 region has 11 residues. Germline V lookup: CDR1 SNHLY, CDR2 FYNNEI. Written as DNA, the CDR3 is TGTGCCGTGAGGAAAAACTATGGCTACACCTTC. Protein: CAVRKNYGYTF.

The chain links TRBV5-1 to TRBJ2-7; TRBD1 is a possible D gene (6 bases). This CDR3 has 14 amino acids. Between the trimmed V and J ends, which lost 4 bases and 6 bases, there was a span of 17 bases. Germline V gene sequence: CDR1 SGHRS, CDR2 YFSETQ. In DNA form, the CDR3 reads TGCGCCAGCAGCCCGGCCGGGACATCAAGCGAGCAGTACTTC. It codes for CASSPAGTSSEQYF. The full variable domain, in which reference TRBV5-1 and TRBJ2-7 provide the parts outside the CDR3, is KAGVTQTPRYLIKTRGQQVTLSCSPISGHRSVSWYQQTPGQGLQFLFEYFSETQRNKGNFPGRFSGRQFSNSRSEMNVSTLELGDSALYLCASSPAGTSSEQYFGPGTRLTVT.

The chain has TRBV28 and TRBJ2-2; a weak D match, TRBD1 (5 bases). Germline assignment: CDR1 MDHEN and CDR2 SYDVKM. V dropped 6 bases and J dropped 3 bases, with 8 bases sitting between them. This CDR3 contains 13 residues. CDR3 bases: TGTGCCAGCAGGACAGTGGACACCGGGGAGCTGTTTTTT. Its protein product is CASRTVDTGELFF.

The rearrangement joins TRBV28 to TRBJ2-3, with a possible D match to TRBD1 (5 bases). CDR1 is MDHEN, CDR2 SYDVKM, per germline. Trimming shortened V by 5 bases and J by 0 bases, and 9 bases separated the two germline ends. This CDR3 comprises 14 residues. The chain's CDR3 is CASSPQASTDTQYF. In DNA, the CDR3 is TGTGCCAGCAGTCCACAGGCTAGCACAGATACGCAGTATTTT. Drawing the rest from reference TRBV28 and TRBJ2-3, the complete variable domain is DVKVTQSSRYLVKRTGEKVFLECVQDMDHENMFWYRQDPGLGLRLIYFSYDVKMKEKGDIPEGYSVSREKKERFSLILESASTNQTSMYLCASSPQASTDTQYFGPGTRLTVL.

The CDR3 DNA sequence: TGTGCCAGCAGATCAGGGACTAGTCAAGAGACCCAGTACTTC. Protein: CASRSGTSQETQYF. The rearrangement joins TRBV7-2 to TRBJ2-5; 8 nucleotides agree with TRBD2. Germline CDR1 reads SGHTA; CDR2 reads FQGNSA. The CDR3 loop spans 14 amino acids. J was trimmed by 2 bases and V by 6 bases; bases with no gene match: 5.

About this clone itself: A read error may produce the germline difference seen at one junction end. The CDR3 sequence is CAGSTQGANEQFF. The CDR3 region has the DNA TGTGCCGGCAGCACCCAGGGGGCCAATGAGCAGTTCTTC. V gene TRBV11-3 combines with J gene TRBJ2-1; 8 positions agree with TRBD1. There are 13 residues in the CDR3. CDR1 and CDR2 (germline): SGHNT, YENEEA.

The gene calls are TRBV7-9 and TRBJ2-7; perhaps TRBD2 as D (5 bases). The V gene lost 1 base and the J gene lost 0 bases, with 7 bases spanning the gap. Germline CDR1 SEHNR, CDR2 FQNEAQ (reference sequence). This CDR3 has 14 amino acids. CDR3 DNA: TGTGCCAGCAGCTTAGAACGGGACTCCTACGAGCAGTACTTC. Translation: CASSLERDSYEQYF. The full variable domain, in which reference TRBV7-9 and TRBJ2-7 provide the parts outside the CDR3, is DTGVSQNPRHKITKRGQNVTFRCDPISEHNRLYWYRQTLGQGPEFLTYFQNEAQLEKSRLLSDRFSAERPKGSFSTLEIQRTEQGDSAMYLCASSLERDSYEQYFGPGTRLTVT.

The chain is built from TRBV10-3 and TRBJ2-5, with 12 bases aligning to TRBD1. Trimming removed 6 bases from V and 4 bases from J; junction bases left unmatched: 3. This CDR3 spans 14 amino acids. Germline assignment: CDR1 ENHRY and CDR2 SYGVKD. The CDR3 bases are TGTGCCATCAGCGGGACAGGGGGCCGAGAGACCCAGTACTTC. This gives the protein CAISGTGGRETQYF.

This chain's CDR3 is CASTTGGADTQYF. CDR3 nucleotides: TGTGCCAGTACGACGGGGGGTGCAGATACGCAGTATTTT. The chain employs TRBV19 and TRBJ2-3; the match to TRBD2 covers 7 bases. The CDR3 has 13 residues. Unmatched junction bases numbered 5, after V lost 7 bases and J lost 4 bases. CDR1 LNHDA and CDR2 SQIVND come from the germline V gene (reference sequence).

The chain recombines TRBV6-4 with TRBJ2-3; the D is unclear. Trimming took off 0 bases at V and 1 base at J, with 8 bases between the two ends. From germline, CDR1 is MRHNA and CDR2 SNTAGT. The CDR3 is 15 residues long. DNA for the CDR3: TGTGCCAGCAGTGACTCCGCGGATGGCACAGATACGCAGTATTTT. Translated, it gives CASSDSADGTDTQYF.

V gene TRBV7-2 combines with J gene TRBJ2-7; D call uncertain. The CDR3 has 12 amino acids. Trimming removed 4 bases from V and 9 bases from J, with 13 bases in between. CDR1 SGHTA and CDR2 FQGNSA come from the germline V gene. The CDR3 sequence: CASSYARGAQYF. CDR3 bases: TGTGCCAGCAGCTATGCGCGAGGTGCGCAGTACTTC.